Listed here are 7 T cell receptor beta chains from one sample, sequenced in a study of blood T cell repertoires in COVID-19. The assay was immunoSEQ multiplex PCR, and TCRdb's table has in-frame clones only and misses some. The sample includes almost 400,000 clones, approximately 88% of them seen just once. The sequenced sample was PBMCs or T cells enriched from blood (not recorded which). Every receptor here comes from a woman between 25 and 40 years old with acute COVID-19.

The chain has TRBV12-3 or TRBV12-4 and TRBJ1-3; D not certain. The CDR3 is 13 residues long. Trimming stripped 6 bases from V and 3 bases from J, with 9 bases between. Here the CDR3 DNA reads TGTGCCAGCAGCTACGAGGTTGGAAACACCATATATTTT. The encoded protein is CASSYEVGNTIYF.

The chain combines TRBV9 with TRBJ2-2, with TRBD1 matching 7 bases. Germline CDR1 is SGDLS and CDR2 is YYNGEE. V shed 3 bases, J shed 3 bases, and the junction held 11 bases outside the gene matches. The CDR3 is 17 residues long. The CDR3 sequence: CASSEAPGGRDTGELFF. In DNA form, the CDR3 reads TGTGCCAGCAGCGAGGCCCCAGGGGGAAGGGACACCGGGGAGCTGTTTTTT.

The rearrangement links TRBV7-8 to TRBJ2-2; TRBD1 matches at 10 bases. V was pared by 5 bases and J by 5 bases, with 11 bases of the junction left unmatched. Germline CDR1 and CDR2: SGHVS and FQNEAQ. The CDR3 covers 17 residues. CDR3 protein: CASSLTQTGGSTGELFF. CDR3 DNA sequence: TGTGCCAGCAGCCTCACACAGACAGGGGGCTCGACCGGGGAGCTGTTTTTT.

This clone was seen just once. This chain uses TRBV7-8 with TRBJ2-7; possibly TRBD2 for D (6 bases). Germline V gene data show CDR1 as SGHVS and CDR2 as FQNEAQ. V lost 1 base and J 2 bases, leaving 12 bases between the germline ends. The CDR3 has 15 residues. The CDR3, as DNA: TGTGCCAGCAGCTTAGTTCGGGACTGGGCCTACGAGCAGTACTTC. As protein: CASSLVRDWAYEQYF. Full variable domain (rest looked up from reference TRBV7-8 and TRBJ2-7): GAGVSQSPRYKVAKRGQDVALRCDPISGHVSLFWYQQALGQGPEFLTYFQNEAQLDKSGLPSDRFFAERPEGSVSTLKIQRTQQEDSAVYLCASSLVRDWAYEQYFGPGTRLTVT.

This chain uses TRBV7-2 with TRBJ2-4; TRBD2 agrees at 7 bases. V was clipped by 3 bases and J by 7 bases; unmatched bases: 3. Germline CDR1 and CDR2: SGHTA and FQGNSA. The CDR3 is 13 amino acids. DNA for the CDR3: TGTGCCAGCAGCTTTTACGGGAGGAACATTCAGTACTTC. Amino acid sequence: CASSFYGRNIQYF.

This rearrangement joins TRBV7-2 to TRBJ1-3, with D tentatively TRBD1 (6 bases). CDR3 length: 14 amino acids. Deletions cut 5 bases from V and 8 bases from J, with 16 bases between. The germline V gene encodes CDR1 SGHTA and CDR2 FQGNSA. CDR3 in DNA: TGTGCCAGCAGCCCAGCAGGGGTCATGGACACCATATATTTT. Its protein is CASSPAGVMDTIYF.

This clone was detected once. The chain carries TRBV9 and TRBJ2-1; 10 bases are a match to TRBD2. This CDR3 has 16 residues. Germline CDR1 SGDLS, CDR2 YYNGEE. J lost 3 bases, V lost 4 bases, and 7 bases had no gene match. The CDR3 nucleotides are TGTGCCAGCAGCCGACCGGGACTAGCGAACTACAATGAGCAGTTCTTC. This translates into CASSRPGLANYNEQFF.